The sequence of this TCR beta chain was determined in a study of blood T cells in healthy people across ages (dated by TCRdb to the mid-2010s). Describing the broader study: In model experiments, roughly one uniquely barcoded TCR beta cDNA molecule per two T cells was captured by template switching. To track age-related changes in TCR beta repertoire diversity, the study relied on deep sequencing normalized with unique cDNA molecular identifiers. The donors were split into four age groups: young (average 16 years), middle-aged (nearly 40), aged (62) and long-lived (over 80). To avoid experimental bias, donors of different ages were distributed randomly across sequencing lanes. Two additional independent replicas of 1 million unique cDNA reads from the same blood draw were analyzed for two donors (one aged 18 to 30 and one aged 80 or older).

Library method: 5' RACE. The sequencer was an Illumina HiSeq 2500. A second roughly 6 to 11 cycle PCR used a sample-barcoded 5' primer and a J-beta primer mix. Each TCR beta cDNA molecule received a unique molecular identifier from a template-switch 5' adaptor carrying 12 random nucleotides. Each sample yielded at least 3 million CDR3-containing paired-end reads. The Mint cDNA synthesis kit, primed by a TRBC-specific oligonucleotide, was used to synthesize first-strand cDNA from all RNA. Following uracil-DNA glycosylase treatment, a first 18-cycle PCR with universal primers M1SS and BC2_uni_R was performed on all cDNA. The original methods were these. For normalization, 1 million high-quality reads were randomly selected from each sample, with every read carrying a distinct molecular identifier. Instead of being binned into consensus sequences, reads with shared molecular identifiers were discarded. MiTCR, set to a Q25 quality threshold and the strictest error-elimination algorithm, was used for CDR3 identification, clonotype clustering and error correction. A nonparametric unseen species model using Euler transformation provided a lower-bound estimate of total TCR beta diversity. The public reads were reprocessed in TCRdb via fastp at Q25 and MiXCR, keeping in-frame beta chains. Merged by CDR3 protein, the rows form single entries marked with the most common genes and DNA. These V and J calls derive from TCRdb rather than the authors' analysis. Present in this sample are 550,000 to 750,000 distinct CDR3 sequences, under 25% of which were seen just once. The top ten hold 3% to 4.5% of the sample.

Results the study describes overall, beyond this receptor: As age increased, observed TCR beta diversity per million T cells dropped in a roughly linear way, and a significant reduction was already evident by age 40. Compared with the aged group, the long-lived group had more naive CD4+ T cells, fewer expanded clones and increased TCR diversity, suggesting age selection. Estimates of total diversity based on one million sequenced T cells were regarded as lower bounds and as underestimates. Since profiling was done on bulk unsorted PBMCs, naive and antigen-experienced compartments could not be conclusively compared. Because donor CMV infection status was unknown, age-related changes in expanded clonotypes were potentially confounded. Observed TCR beta diversity correlated strongly with the percentage of naive T cells measured by flow cytometry.

The donors were 40 or so Caucasian individuals from Russia, aged roughly 6 to 100 years, who were systemically healthy. Around 10 milliliters of peripheral blood were collected from each donor into EDTA-treated Vacutainer tubes. PBMCs were isolated by Ficoll-Paque density-gradient centrifugation, with at least 7 million obtained per sample. Trizol reagent was used to extract total RNA from the PBMCs, yielding at least 6 micrograms per sample. Naive CD45RAhigh/CD27high T cell percentages were measured by flow cytometry on a PBMC aliquot from every donor. The germline V gene provides CDR1 KGHDR and CDR2 SFDVKD. The CDR3 runs 15 amino acids, cysteine and phenylalanine included. Just CDR3 DNA is preserved here, 45 bases in frame from base 1. Concerning this clonotype itself: The antigen it recognizes is unknown. No clone much larger than this one lies a single base away; base qualities are absent.

The sequenced sample was blood. The sequence is built from TRBV24-1 and TRBJ2-5, with 9 bases matching TRBD1. The J call may be wrong; the DNA end is better matched by TRBJ2-7. The source of this sequence is a man between 65 and 85 years old in good health. The DNA is as follows: TGTGCCACATCAACAGCGGGACAGGGCATCCGCGAGCAGTACTTC. This codes for CATSTAGQGIREQYF.